These 28 T cell receptor beta chains were sequenced from one sample in a study of blood T cell repertoires in COVID-19. The assay was immunoSEQ multiplex PCR, and TCRdb's table has in-frame clones only and misses some. The table has 130,000 or so clones, roughly 80% seen once. What was sequenced was PBMCs or T cells enriched from blood (not recorded which). These receptors were taken from a man between 25 and 39 years old who had recovered from COVID-19.

The chain employs TRBV28 and TRBJ1-5; no firm D call. The CDR3 extends over 14 amino acids. Trimming took 7 bases from V and 3 from J, leaving 13 bases between them. Germline lookup yields CDR1 MDHEN and CDR2 SYDVKM. The CDR3 DNA is TGTGCCAGCAACCCGGGGAGCCTCAATCAGCCCCAGCATTTT. It codes for CASNPGSLNQPQHF.

On this clone: The junction departs from the called germline gene at one end, perhaps through a read error. The V call is TRBV23-1, the J call TRBJ2-3, with 9 bases fitting TRBD1. TRBV23-1 is designated an ORF whose function remains uncertain. This CDR3 is built from 15 residues. The CDR3 DNA sequence: TGCACCAGCATTGCCGGGACAGGGAGGACAGATACGCAGTATTTT. This codes for CTSIAGTGRTDTQYF.

The chain uses TRBV6-5 and TRBJ1-1; perhaps TRBD1 as D (5 bases). Deletions cut 2 bases from V and 0 bases from J, with 13 bases between. The V gene's germline CDR1 is MNHEY and CDR2 SVGAGI. The CDR3 is 16 amino acids. The CDR3 bases are TGTGCCAGCAGTTACGGGGGGGAGCGGATGAACACTGAAGCTTTCTTT. The encoded protein is CASSYGGERMNTEAFF.

Here the CDR3 reads CASSQQKNEQFF. CDR3 bases: TGTGCCAGCAGCCAGCAGAAGAATGAGCAGTTCTTC. This chain links TRBV3-1 (or the pseudogene TRBV3-2) with TRBJ2-1; D remains ambiguous. Between the trimmed V and J ends, which lost 3 bases and 7 bases, there was a span of 7 bases. This CDR3 is 12 amino acids long. Germline V gene sequence: CDR1 LGHDT, CDR2 YNNKEL (reference sequence).

The chain has TRBV2 and TRBJ2-5; 12 bases align to TRBD2. Germline V gene data show CDR1 as SNHLY and CDR2 as FYNNEI. The V and J ends lost 4 bases and 5 bases, in that order; junction bases with no gene match: 8. This CDR3 contains 16 residues. CDR3 DNA sequence: TGTGCCAGCAGTGGCCTAGCGGGAGGGCCGGCGGAGACCCAGTACTTC. Amino acid sequence: CASSGLAGGPAETQYF.

V and J are TRBV21-1 and TRBJ1-1; the D call of TRBD1 is as the table states it, not checked on the DNA. TRBV21-1 has pseudogene status. This CDR3 has 16 amino acids. Here the CDR3 reads CASSKGTGEELTEAFF. The CDR3 bases are TGTGCCAGCAGCAAAGGGACAGGGGAGGAATTGACTGAAGCTTTCTTT.

The J gene is TRBJ2-7, the V gene TRBV10-1; D not resolved. Germline loops: CDR1 WNHNN, CDR2 SYGVQD (reference sequence). Trimming left V 2 bases short and J 2 bases short, with 10 bases between. The CDR3 loop spans 14 amino acids. CDR3 in amino acids: CASSEASGAYEQYF. The CDR3 coding sequence is TGCGCCAGCAGTGAGGCTTCGGGTGCCTACGAGCAGTACTTC.

J is TRBJ2-7 and V is TRBV6-5; TRBD1 agrees at 7 bases. The CDR3 covers 13 residues. CDR1 is MNHEY and CDR2 is SVGAGI in the germline V gene. The trim removed 10 bases at V and 0 bases at J, leaving 6 bases unmatched. This chain's CDR3 is CATRQGSSYEQYF. CDR3 DNA sequence: TGTGCCACCCGACAGGGTAGCTCCTACGAGCAGTACTTC.

The rearrangement uses TRBV24-1 and TRBJ1-2; the D is unclear. V shed 0 bases and J shed 4 bases, with 11 bases lying between them. The CDR3 has 15 residues. Germline V gene lookup returns CDR1 KGHDR and CDR2 SFDVKD. CDR3 sequence (DNA): TGTGCCACCAGTGATTTGCAAGCCAATATCTATGGCTACACCTTC. It translates to CATSDLQANIYGYTF.

The chain joins TRBV9 to TRBJ2-1; 8 bases are shared with TRBD2. Per the germline V gene, CDR1 is SGDLS and CDR2 is YYNGEE. Trimming at V came to 3 bases and at J to 9 bases, leaving 8 bases not matched to a gene. The CDR3 is made up of 14 amino acids. CDR3 loop: CASSESREGGEQFF. CDR3 sequence (DNA): TGTGCCAGCAGCGAAAGCCGGGAGGGTGGTGAGCAGTTCTTC.

The chain is built from TRBV11-2 and TRBJ2-1; 9 bases are shared with TRBD1. CDR1 and CDR2 from the germline V gene are SGHAT and FQNNGV. The CDR3 spans 16 residues. V dropped 1 base and J dropped 8; count of bases not matched to a gene: 9. CDR3 residues: CASSLAGQGLVDEQFF. CDR3 coding DNA: TGTGCCAGCAGCTTAGCAGGACAGGGGCTGGTCGATGAGCAGTTCTTC.

This clone was picked up a small number of times. The rearrangement links TRBV19 to TRBJ2-7, with TRBD2 identical over 13 bases. The CDR3 has 13 residues. V was pared by 9 bases and J by 5 bases, with 4 bases of the junction left unmatched. CDR1 and CDR2 from the germline V gene are LNHDA and SQIVND (reference sequence). The CDR3 DNA sequence: TGTGCCAGCGGGACTAGCGGGAAAAACGAGCAGTACTTC. Amino acid sequence: CASGTSGKNEQYF.

The chain links TRBV5-1 to TRBJ1-4; D is ambiguous. The length of the CDR3 is 16 residues. Deletions cut 0 bases from V and 6 bases from J, with 15 bases between. Looked up from germline, CDR1 is SGHRS and CDR2 is YFSETQ. The DNA of the CDR3 is TGCGCCAGCAGCTTGGGGCGGTCGCCTACCCATGAAAAACTGTTTTTT. Its translation: CASSLGRSPTHEKLFF.

The chain has TRBV6-5 and TRBJ1-1; no firm D call. The CDR3 extends over 14 amino acids. Germline loops: CDR1 MNHEY, CDR2 SVGAGI. The germline V and J ends were trimmed by 0 bases and 0 bases, with 5 bases remaining between them. The CDR3 is CASSYSSMNTEAFF. Written as DNA, the CDR3 is TGTGCCAGCAGTTACTCCTCTATGAACACTGAAGCTTTCTTT.

The gene calls are TRBV6-5 and TRBJ2-1; D remains unclear. V lost 6 bases and J 9 bases, leaving 12 bases between the germline ends. The CDR3 has 12 amino acids. Germline V CDR1 and CDR2: MNHEY, SVGAGI. The CDR3 DNA is TGTGCCAGCAGCCAGGCCCTCGGTGAGCAGTTCTTC. As protein: CASSQALGEQFF.

The chain has TRBV6-2 or TRBV6-3 and TRBJ2-5; D unclear. Germline V gene sequence: CDR1 MNHEY, CDR2 SVGEGT. Trimming pared 4 bases from V and 5 bases from J, leaving 17 bases between. The CDR3 is 15 residues long. The CDR3, as DNA: TGTGCCAGCAGTTTACTCTTTGAGACATCGGAGACCCAGTACTTC. It translates to CASSLLFETSETQYF.

The V gene is TRBV4-1, the J gene TRBJ1-6; D is ambiguous. This CDR3 comprises 16 residues. V shed 1 base and J shed 7 bases, with 14 bases lying between them. Germline V gene sequence: CDR1 MGHRA, CDR2 YSYEKL. DNA of the CDR3: TGCGCCAGCAGCCAAGGGTACAGCCTCTCGAATTCACCCCTCCACTTT. Its protein is CASSQGYSLSNSPLHF.

In its sample, this clone was seen once. The genes are TRBV10-3 and TRBJ2-2; 7 bases are shared with TRBD2. CDR3 size: 19 residues. The V gene's germline CDR1 is ENHRY and CDR2 SYGVKD. With 0 bases clipped from V and 0 bases from J, the junction kept 10 bases outside the gene matches. The CDR3 DNA sequence: TGTGCCATCAGTGAGTCGGTGCTAGCGGTTCGGGCGAACACCGGGGAGCTGTTTTTT. This codes for CAISESVLAVRANTGELFF.

The chain couples TRBV10-2 to TRBJ1-2, with 7 bases that match TRBD1. Looked up from germline, CDR1 is WSHSY and CDR2 is SAAADI. The V and J ends lost 7 bases and 6 bases, in that order; junction bases with no gene match: 11. This CDR3 contains 14 residues. CDR3 bases: TGCGCCAGCAAAAAAACGGGACAGCAGGATGGCTACACCTTC. Translated, it gives CASKKTGQQDGYTF.

The V gene is TRBV12-3 or TRBV12-4, the J gene TRBJ1-6, with 8 positions matching TRBD1. The V gene end was trimmed by 9 bases and the J gene end by 9 bases; junction bases not matched to a gene: 7. The CDR3 sequence is 13 residues long. The CDR3 DNA is TGTGCCAGTTCCGGGACAGGCTCTTCACCCCTCCACTTT. This translates into CASSGTGSSPLHF.

This clone showed up just once. J is TRBJ2-1 and V is TRBV30; D gene unclear. Germline CDR1 is GTSNPN and CDR2 is SVGIG (reference sequence). V lost 3 bases and J lost 7, with 10 bases in between. The CDR3 consists of 12 residues. The CDR3 spells CAWSARSNEQFF. The CDR3 region has the DNA TGTGCCTGGAGCGCGAGATCTAATGAGCAGTTCTTC.

The chain couples TRBV24-1 to TRBJ2-2; TRBD1 is a possible D gene (5 bases). Per the germline V gene, CDR1 is KGHDR and CDR2 is SFDVKD. V dropped 7 bases and J dropped 2 bases, with 7 bases sitting between them. This CDR3 is 13 amino acids long. The CDR3 DNA sequence: TGTGCCACCAGGGACATTAACACCGGGGAGCTGTTTTTT. Translating it yields CATRDINTGELFF.

The chain combines TRBV4-1 with TRBJ1-2, with TRBD1 as a possible D gene (5 bases). Trimming shortened V by 4 bases and J by 7 bases, and 16 bases separated the two germline ends. The CDR3 length is 14 residues. Germline lookup yields CDR1 MGHRA and CDR2 YSYEKL. The CDR3 is CASSLQAGASGYTF. CDR3 bases: TGCGCCAGCAGCCTACAGGCTGGCGCGAGTGGCTACACCTTC.

The gene calls are TRBV18 and TRBJ2-7; 14 bases map to TRBD2. The CDR3 loop spans 16 amino acids. The V gene's germline CDR1 is KGHSH and CDR2 LQKENI. After removal of 2 bases from V and 5 bases from J, the junction contained 5 bases not matched to a gene. CDR3 nucleotide sequence: TGTGCCAGCTCACCAGGACTAGCGGGGGGCATGGACGAGCAGTACGTC. It yields the protein CASSPGLAGGMDEQYV.

A few counts support this clone. The CDR3: CASSASGRADEQFF. The CDR3 bases are TGTGCCAGCAGCGCTAGCGGGAGGGCCGATGAGCAGTTCTTC. The V and J genes are TRBV9 and TRBJ2-1, with 12 bases that match TRBD2. After removal of 3 bases from V and 8 bases from J, the junction contained 3 bases not matched to a gene. The CDR3 sequence is 14 residues long. Germline values: CDR1 SGDLS, CDR2 YYNGEE.

The chain links TRBV5-1 to TRBJ2-7; D is uncertain. CDR1 and CDR2 from the germline V gene are SGHRS and YFSETQ. CDR3 length: 14 amino acids. V lost 5 bases and J 1 base, leaving 13 bases between the germline ends. CDR3 DNA sequence: TGCGCCAGCAGAGACACGGCTGGGTCCTACGAGCAGTACGTC. It translates to CASRDTAGSYEQYV.

The chain carries TRBV19 and TRBJ1-5, with D possibly matching TRBD1 (5 bases). V was pared by 3 bases and J by 5 bases, with 17 bases between. CDR3 length equals 16 residues. Germline V gene sequence: CDR1 LNHDA, CDR2 SQIVND (reference sequence). The CDR3 sequence is CASSISRRGTYQPQHF. The CDR3 DNA sequence: TGTGCCAGTAGTATTTCCCGGAGGGGAACATATCAGCCCCAGCATTTT.

This chain connects TRBV6-2 or TRBV6-3 to TRBJ1-1; TRBD1 agrees at 9 bases. Unmatched junction bases numbered 5, after V lost 5 bases and J lost 4 bases. The CDR3 is 14 residues long. Germline CDR1 MNHEY, CDR2 SVGEGT. CDR3 sequence (DNA): TGTGCCAGCAGTGACCGGACAGGGGCCACTGAAGCTTTCTTT. Protein: CASSDRTGATEAFF.